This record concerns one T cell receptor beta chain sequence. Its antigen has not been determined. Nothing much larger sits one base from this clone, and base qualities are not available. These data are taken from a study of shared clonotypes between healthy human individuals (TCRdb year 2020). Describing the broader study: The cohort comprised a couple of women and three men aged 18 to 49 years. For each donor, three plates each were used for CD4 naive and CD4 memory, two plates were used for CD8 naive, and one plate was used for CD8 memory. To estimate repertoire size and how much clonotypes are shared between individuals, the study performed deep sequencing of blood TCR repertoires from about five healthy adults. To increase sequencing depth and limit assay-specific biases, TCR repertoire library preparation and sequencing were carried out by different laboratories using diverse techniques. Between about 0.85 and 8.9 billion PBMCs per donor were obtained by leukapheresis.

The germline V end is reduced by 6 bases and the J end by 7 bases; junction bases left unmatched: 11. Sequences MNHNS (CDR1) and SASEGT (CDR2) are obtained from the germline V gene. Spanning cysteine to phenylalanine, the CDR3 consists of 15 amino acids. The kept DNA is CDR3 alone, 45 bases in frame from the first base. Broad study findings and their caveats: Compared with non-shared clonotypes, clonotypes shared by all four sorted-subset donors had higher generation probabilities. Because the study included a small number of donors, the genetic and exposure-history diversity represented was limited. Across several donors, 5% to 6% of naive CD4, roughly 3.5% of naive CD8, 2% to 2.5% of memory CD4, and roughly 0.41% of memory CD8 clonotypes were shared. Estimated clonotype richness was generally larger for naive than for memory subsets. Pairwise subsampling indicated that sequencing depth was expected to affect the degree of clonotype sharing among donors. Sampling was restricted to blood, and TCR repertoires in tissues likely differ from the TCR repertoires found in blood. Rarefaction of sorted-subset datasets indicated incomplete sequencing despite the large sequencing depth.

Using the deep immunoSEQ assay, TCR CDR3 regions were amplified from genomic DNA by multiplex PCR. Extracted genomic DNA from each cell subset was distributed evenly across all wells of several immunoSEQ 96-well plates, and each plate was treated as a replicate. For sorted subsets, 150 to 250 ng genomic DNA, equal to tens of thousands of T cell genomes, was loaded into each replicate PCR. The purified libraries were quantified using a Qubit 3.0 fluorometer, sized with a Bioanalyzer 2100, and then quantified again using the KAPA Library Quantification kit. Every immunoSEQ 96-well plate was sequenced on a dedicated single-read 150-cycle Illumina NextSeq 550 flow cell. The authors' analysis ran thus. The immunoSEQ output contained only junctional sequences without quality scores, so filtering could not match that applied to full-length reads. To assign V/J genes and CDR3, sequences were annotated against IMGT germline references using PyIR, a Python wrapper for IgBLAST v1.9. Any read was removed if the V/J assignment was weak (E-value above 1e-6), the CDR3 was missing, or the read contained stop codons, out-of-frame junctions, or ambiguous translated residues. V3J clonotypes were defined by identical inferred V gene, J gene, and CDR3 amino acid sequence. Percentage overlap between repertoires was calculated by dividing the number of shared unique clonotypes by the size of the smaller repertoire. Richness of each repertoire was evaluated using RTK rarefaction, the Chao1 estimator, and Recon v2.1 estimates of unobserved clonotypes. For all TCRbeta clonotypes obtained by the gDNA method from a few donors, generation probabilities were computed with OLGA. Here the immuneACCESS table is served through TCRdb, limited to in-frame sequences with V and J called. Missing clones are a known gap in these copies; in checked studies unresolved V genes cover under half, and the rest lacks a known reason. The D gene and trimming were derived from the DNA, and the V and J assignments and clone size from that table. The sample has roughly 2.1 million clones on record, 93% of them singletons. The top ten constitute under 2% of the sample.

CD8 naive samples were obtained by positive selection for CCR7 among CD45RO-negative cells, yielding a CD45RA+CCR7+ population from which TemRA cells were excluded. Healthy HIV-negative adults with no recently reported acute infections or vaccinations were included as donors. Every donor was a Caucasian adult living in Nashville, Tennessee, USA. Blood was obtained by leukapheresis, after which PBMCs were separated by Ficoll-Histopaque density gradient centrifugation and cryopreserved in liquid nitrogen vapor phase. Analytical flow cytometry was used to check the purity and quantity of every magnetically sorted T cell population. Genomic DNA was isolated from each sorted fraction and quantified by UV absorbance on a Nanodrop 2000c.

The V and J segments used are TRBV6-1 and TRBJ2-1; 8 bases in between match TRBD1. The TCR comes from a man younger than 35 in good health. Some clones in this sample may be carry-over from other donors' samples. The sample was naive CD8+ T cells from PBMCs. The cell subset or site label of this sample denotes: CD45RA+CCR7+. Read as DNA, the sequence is TGTGCCAGCAGCGACCCCGGACAGGGTGTTAATGAGCAGTTCTTC. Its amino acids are CASSDPGQGVNEQFF.